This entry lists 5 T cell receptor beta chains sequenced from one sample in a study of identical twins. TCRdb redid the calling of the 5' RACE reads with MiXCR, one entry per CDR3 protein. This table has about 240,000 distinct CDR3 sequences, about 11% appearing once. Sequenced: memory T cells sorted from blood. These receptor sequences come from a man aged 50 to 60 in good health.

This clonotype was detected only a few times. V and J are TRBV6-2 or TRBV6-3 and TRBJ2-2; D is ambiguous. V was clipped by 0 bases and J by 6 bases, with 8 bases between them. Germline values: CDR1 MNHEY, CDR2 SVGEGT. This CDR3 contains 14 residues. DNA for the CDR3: TGTGCCAGCAGTTACTCAGGGTTCGCCGGGGAGCTGTTTTTT. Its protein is CASSYSGFAGELFF.

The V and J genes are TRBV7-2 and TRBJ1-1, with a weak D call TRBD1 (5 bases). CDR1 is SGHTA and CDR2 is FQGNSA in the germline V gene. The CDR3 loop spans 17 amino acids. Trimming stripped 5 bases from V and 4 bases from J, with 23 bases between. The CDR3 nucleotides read TGTGCCAGCAGCCCAGGAAGCGGTGGGGCAGTTAGCACTGAAGCTTTCTTT. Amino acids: CASSPGSGGAVSTEAFF. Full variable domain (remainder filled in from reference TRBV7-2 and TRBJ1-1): GAGVSQSPSNKVTEKGKDVELRCDPISGHTALYWYRQSLGQGLEFLIYFQGNSAPDKSGLPSDRFSAERTGGSVSTLTIQRTQQEDSAVYLCASSPGSGGAVSTEAFFGQGTRLTVV.

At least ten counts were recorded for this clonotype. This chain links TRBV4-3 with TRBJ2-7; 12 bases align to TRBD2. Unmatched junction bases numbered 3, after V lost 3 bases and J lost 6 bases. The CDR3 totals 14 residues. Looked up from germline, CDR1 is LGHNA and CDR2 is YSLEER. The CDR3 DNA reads TGCGCCAGCAGCCAGACTAGCGGGAGCGGCGAGCAGTACTTC. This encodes CASSQTSGSGEQYF.

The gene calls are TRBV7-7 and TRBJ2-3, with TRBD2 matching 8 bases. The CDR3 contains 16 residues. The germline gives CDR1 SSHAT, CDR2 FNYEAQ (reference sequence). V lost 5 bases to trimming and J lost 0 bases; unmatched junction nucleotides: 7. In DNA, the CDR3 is TGTGCCAGCAGCCCAAGCGGGAGAGGAAGCACAGATACGCAGTATTTT. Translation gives CASSPSGRGSTDTQYF.

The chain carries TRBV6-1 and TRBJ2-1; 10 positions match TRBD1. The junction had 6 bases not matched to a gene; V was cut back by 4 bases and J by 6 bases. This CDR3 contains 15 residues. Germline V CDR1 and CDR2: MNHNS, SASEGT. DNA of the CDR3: TGTGCCAGCAGTGGTTCCGGGACAGGGGCCAATGAGCAGTTCTTC. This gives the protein CASSGSGTGANEQFF.